Listed below are T cell receptor beta chains from one sample, sequenced in a study of blood T cell repertoires in COVID-19. Profiled with immunoSEQ multiplex PCR; TCRdb holds only in-frame clones, not every one. This sample has over 250,000 clones; roughly 89% occur once, and the top ten carry approximately 1.8%. Sequencing input: PBMCs or T cells enriched from blood (not recorded which). All receptors derive from a woman aged 55-69 years who had recovered from COVID-19. Each CDR3 is given with its conserved first and last residue. The order of the fields is CDR3 protein, CDR3 DNA, J gene, D gene, V gene, clone size. The D gene is left open where the match is weak. Expanded clones are given a class, and other clones once, few, many or no size at all.

CASSLVGGGSNQPQHF	TGTGCCAGCAGCTTAGTGGGAGGGGGAAGCAATCAGCCCCAGCATTTT	TRBJ1-5	-	TRBV7-2	-
CASSLVGQAGYEQYF	TGTGCCAGCAGCTTGGTCGGTCAGGCCGGCTACGAGCAGTACTTC	TRBJ2-7	-	TRBV7-8	-
CASSADRLGSPLHF	TGTGCCAGCAGCGCGGACAGACTTGGGTCACCCCTCCACTTT	TRBJ1-6	-	TRBV7-9	-
CASSLYTGYGYTF	TGCGCCAGCAGCTTATATACAGGGTATGGCTACACCTTC	TRBJ1-2	-	TRBV5-1	-
CSASGGWDEQFF	TGCAGCGCGTCCGGGGGGTGGGATGAGCAGTTCTTC	TRBJ2-1	TRBD2	TRBV29-1	-
CASSSSSTGTRGYTF	TGCGCCAGCAGCTCCTCCTCAACAGGGACACGCGGCTACACCTTC	TRBJ1-2	-	TRBV5-1	-
CASSPGGSLSYNEQFF	TGTGCCAGCTCCCCGGGGGGGTCCTTGTCCTACAATGAGCAGTTCTTC	TRBJ2-1	TRBD2	TRBV9	-
CASSLLQYNSPLHF	TGCGCCAGCAGCTTGTTACAGTATAATTCACCCCTCCACTTT	TRBJ1-6	-	TRBV5-1	-
CASSLSYSQGSYGYTF	TGTGCCAGCAGTTTATCGTATAGTCAGGGAAGCTATGGCTACACCTTC	TRBJ1-2	-	TRBV27	-
CASMRNTGELFF	TGTGCCAGCATGAGGAATACCGGGGAGCTGTTTTTT	TRBJ2-2	-	TRBV6-5	-
CAWSVKYFGGTRGTGELFF	TGTGCCTGGAGTGTAAAGTATTTTGGTGGGACTAGAGGCACCGGGGAGCTGTTTTTT	TRBJ2-2	TRBD2	TRBV30	-
CASSSRYGYTF	TGTGCCAGCAGTTCCCGCTATGGCTACACCTTC	TRBJ1-2	-	TRBV28	-
CASSLGLAGDTGELFF	TGCGCCAGCAGCTTGGGATTAGCGGGAGATACCGGGGAGCTGTTTTTT	TRBJ2-2	TRBD2	TRBV5-1	-
CASSSQGDREETQYF	TGTGCCAGCAGCTCGCAGGGTGATAGGGAAGAGACCCAGTACTTC	TRBJ2-5	-	TRBV5-4	-
CASASITAYNEQFF	TGTGCCAGCGCGTCCATTACGGCCTACAATGAGCAGTTCTTC	TRBJ2-1	-	TRBV19	-
CATSDLTGGISDTQYF	TGTGCCACCAGTGATTTGACAGGGGGCATTTCGGATACGCAGTATTTT	TRBJ2-3	TRBD1	TRBV24-1	once
CASSQVDSPNQPQHF	TGTGCCAGCAGCCAAGTGGACAGCCCCAATCAGCCCCAGCATTTT	TRBJ1-5	-	TRBV3-1/TRBV3-2	-
CASSPDRDYGYTF	TGTGCCAGCAGCCCCGACAGGGACTATGGCTACACCTTC	TRBJ1-2	TRBD1	TRBV28	-
CASSVPRDRGEQFF	TGTGCCAGCAGCGTACCCAGGGACAGGGGTGAGCAGTTCTTC	TRBJ2-1	TRBD1	TRBV9	-
CASSTDSSGNTIYF	TGTGCCAGCAGTACGGACAGTTCCGGAAACACCATATATTTT	TRBJ1-3	-	TRBV27	-
CAIRGGNQPQHF	TGTGCCATCAGAGGGGGCAATCAGCCCCAGCATTTT	TRBJ1-5	-	TRBV10-3	-
CASSKRQAPYGYTF	TGTGCCAGCAGTAAGAGACAGGCCCCCTATGGCTACACCTTC	TRBJ1-2	-	TRBV6-5	-